Shown below are 30 T cell receptor beta chains from a single sample sequenced in a study of beta chain features in type 1 diabetes. Reverse transcription of all isolated RNA meant that expressed TCRB transcripts were sequenced. The data were produced by immunoSEQ multiplex PCR, yet TCRdb's version contains in-frame clones alone and is incomplete. Of about 210,000 clones in the sample, about a tenth were seen once. Material for sequencing was central memory CD4+ T cells from blood. These TCRs come from a man aged 18 to 30 in good health.

The chain joins TRBV29-1 to TRBJ2-5, with 8 bases lining up with TRBD1. The V gene's germline CDR1 is SQVTM and CDR2 ANQGSEA. Trimming removed 4 bases from V and 4 bases from J; junction bases left unmatched: 2. The CDR3 is made up of 12 amino acids. CDR3 sequence: CSVAGGAETQYF. The DNA for the CDR3 is TGCAGCGTTGCAGGGGGCGCAGAGACCCAGTACTTC.

This clone has a handful of counts. The chain is built from TRBV7-9 and TRBJ1-4; 8 bases match TRBD1. In germline, CDR1 is SEHNR, CDR2 FQNEAQ (reference sequence). J gave up 8 bases and V 5 bases, and 7 bases lay outside the gene matches. The CDR3 runs 14 residues. DNA of the CDR3: TGTGCCAGCAGCGTCAGGGGGCCAGGGGAAAAACTGTTTTTT. This encodes CASSVRGPGEKLFF.

This clone was counted between two and nine times. The chain carries TRBV5-1 and TRBJ1-2; tentative D call: TRBD1 (5 bases). Per germline, CDR1 SGHRS and CDR2 YFSETQ. The CDR3 is 12 amino acids. V lost 0 bases and J lost 6, with 6 bases in between. The CDR3 region is CASSLEGHGYTF. The DNA of the CDR3 is TGCGCCAGCAGCTTGGAGGGGCATGGCTACACCTTC.

This clone has just a few counts. The CDR3 DNA reads TGTGCCACACAGCAACAAGAGACCCAGTACTTC. As protein: CATQQQETQYF. V is TRBV6-1 and J is TRBJ2-5; D is undetermined. The length of the CDR3 is 11 residues. Germline CDR1 MNHNS, CDR2 SASEGT. V shed 10 bases and J shed 2 bases, with 8 bases lying between them.

The CDR3 DNA sequence: TGTGCCAGCAGTTTAGGGTACGATAGGCTCCCCACCGGGGAGCTGTTTTTT. Encoded protein: CASSLGYDRLPTGELFF. The V and J genes are TRBV27 and TRBJ2-2; D gene ambiguous. Germline loops: CDR1 MNHEY, CDR2 SMNVEV (reference sequence). Trimming removed 2 bases from V and 4 bases from J, with 17 bases in between. This CDR3 is 17 amino acids long.

The chain couples TRBV2 to TRBJ1-3, with 7 bases matching TRBD1. The V and J ends lost 8 bases and 0 bases, in that order; junction bases with no gene match: 7. Germline assignment: CDR1 SNHLY and CDR2 FYNNEI. The CDR3 contains 15 residues. In DNA, the CDR3 is TGTGCCAGCGCCCTCGGGACAGCCTCTGGAAACACCATATATTTT. It is translated as CASALGTASGNTIYF.

This clone was observed a handful of times. Relative to the germline gene, one junction end is altered; a read error may explain this. This chain links TRBV6-6 with TRBJ2-3, with 8 bases aligning to TRBD1. The CDR3 consists of 14 residues. From germline, CDR1 is MNHNY and CDR2 SVGAGI (reference sequence). This chain's CDR3 is CAISEDRDSNTQYF. CDR3 sequence (DNA): TGTGCCATCAGTGAGGACAGGGATTCAAATACGCAGTATTTT.

At least ten counts were recorded for this clone. The chain joins TRBV7-6 to TRBJ2-1, with a weak D call TRBD2 (5 bases). V was shortened by 4 bases and J by 11 bases, with 15 bases between the two germline ends. CDR1 SGHVS and CDR2 FNYEAQ come from the germline V gene. The CDR3 is made up of 13 amino acids. DNA of the CDR3: TGTGCCAGCAGCTCCACCGCTCGGAGGCAGCAGTTCTTC. It translates to CASSSTARRQQFF.

This clone has a handful of counts. V usage is TRBV27 and J usage is TRBJ2-3; D unresolved. Trimming removed 3 bases from V and 8 bases from J, with 12 bases in between. CDR3 length: 13 residues. Per germline, CDR1 MNHEY and CDR2 SMNVEV (reference sequence). This chain's CDR3 is CASSLNSLGTQYF. In DNA, the CDR3 is TGTGCCAGCAGTTTGAACTCCTTAGGTACGCAGTATTTT.

The CDR3, as DNA: TGTGCCAGCAGCTTAGATTACGGGCTAGCGGGAGGGCCTGGGACGCAGTATTTT. Translated, it gives CASSLDYGLAGGPGTQYF. The chain employs TRBV11-2 and TRBJ2-3, with 12 bases identical to TRBD2. The V segment lost 0 bases and the J segment 9 bases; nucleotides outside the gene matches: 13. This CDR3 is built from 18 residues. The germline CDR1 and CDR2 sequences are SGHAT and FQNNGV.

This clone has at least ten counts. CDR3 region: CASSPTRGNTDTQYF. Written as DNA, the CDR3 is TGTGCCAGCAGCCCAACCCGGGGAAACACAGATACGCAGTATTTT. The chain links TRBV7-9 to TRBJ2-3; possibly TRBD2 for D (5 bases). Deletions cut 5 bases from V and 2 bases from J, with 14 bases between. The length of the CDR3 is 15 residues. Germline lookup yields CDR1 SEHNR and CDR2 FQNEAQ (reference sequence). Using reference TRBV7-9 and TRBJ2-3 for the parts outside the CDR3, the full variable domain is DTGVSQNPRHKITKRGQNVTFRCDPISEHNRLYWYRQTLGQGPEFLTYFQNEAQLEKSRLLSDRFSAERPKGSFSTLEIQRTEQGDSAMYLCASSPTRGNTDTQYFGPGTRLTVL.

The chain has TRBV29-1 and TRBJ2-5, with TRBD2 as a possible D gene (6 bases). The tail of the sequence fits TRBJ2-7 better, so the J call may be wrong. Germline loops: CDR1 SQVTM, CDR2 ANQGSEA. The CDR3 spans 11 residues. CDR3 in amino acids: CSAVAVYEQYF. CDR3 DNA: TGCAGCGCCGTAGCGGTCTACGAGCAGTACTTC.

The rearrangement uses TRBV7-8 and TRBJ2-4; D is uncertain. The CDR3 is made up of 16 amino acids. Per the germline V gene, CDR1 is SGHVS and CDR2 is FQNEAQ. Trimming removed 0 bases at V and 3 bases at J, with 12 bases between. The CDR3 region is CASSLAVKYLKNIQYF. CDR3 nucleotides: TGTGCCAGCAGCTTAGCGGTTAAGTACCTCAAAAACATTCAGTACTTC.

This clone showed up just a few times. The chain combines TRBV10-1 with TRBJ2-1; D possibly matches TRBD1 or TRBD2 (5 bases each). This CDR3 has 15 residues. Germline CDR1 and CDR2: WNHNN and SYGVQD (reference sequence). The V gene lost 2 bases and the J gene lost 7 bases, with 15 bases spanning the gap. The CDR3 spells CASSEGPGSMNEQFF. The CDR3 bases are TGCGCCAGCAGTGAGGGTCCAGGGAGCATGAATGAGCAGTTCTTC.

This clone was detected a few times. The chain is built from TRBV7-9 and TRBJ2-7; TRBD1 aligns across 9 bases. The ends lost 5 bases at V and 0 bases at J; junction bases unmatched: 11. From germline, CDR1 is SEHNR and CDR2 FQNEAQ (reference sequence). This CDR3 region has 17 residues. CDR3 residues: CASSPSGGTGNSYEQYF. The CDR3 nucleotides read TGTGCCAGCAGCCCCTCAGGTGGGACAGGGAACTCCTACGAGCAGTACTTC.

In its sample, this clone was seen a few times. The V call is TRBV4-2, the J call TRBJ2-7; TRBD2 matches 11 bases. The CDR3 spans 15 residues. Germline V lookup: CDR1 LGHNA, CDR2 YNFKEQ. J was trimmed by 2 bases and V by 4 bases; bases with no gene match: 4. The CDR3 spells CASSPTSGTAYEQYF. Written as DNA, the CDR3 is TGTGCCAGCAGCCCGACTAGCGGGACTGCCTACGAGCAGTACTTC.

Details on this clone: Given a much more abundant clone one base away, this may be a read error. The V and J genes are TRBV29-1 and TRBJ1-1; TRBD1 is a possible D gene (5 bases). The CDR3 totals 13 residues. CDR1 is SQVTM and CDR2 is ANQGSEA in the germline V gene. CDR3 DNA: TGCAACGCCGTCAGGGATGGGAGCACTGAAGCTTTCTTT. Translated: CNAVRDGSTEAFF.

The chain is built from TRBV5-4 and TRBJ2-7; D gene ambiguous. From germline, CDR1 is SGHNT and CDR2 YYREEE (reference sequence). CDR3 length equals 13 residues. Trimming pared 0 bases from V and 7 bases from J, leaving 11 bases between. The CDR3 loop reads CASSLDEAGEQYF. The CDR3 nucleotides are TGTGCCAGCAGCTTGGACGAGGCCGGGGAGCAGTACTTC.

This clone was observed a handful of times. The chain is built from TRBV30 and TRBJ2-2, with TRBD2 matching 7 bases. V shed 4 bases and J 1 base; nucleotides not matched to a gene: 3. This CDR3 is built from 14 residues. From germline, CDR1 is GTSNPN and CDR2 SVGIG (reference sequence). CDR3 protein: CAWKRGRNTGELFF. The CDR3 DNA is TGTGCCTGGAAGCGGGGTAGGAACACCGGGGAGCTGTTTTTT.

J is TRBJ2-1 and V is TRBV11-1, with a tentative D call TRBD2 (5 bases). Trimming took off 4 bases at V and 0 bases at J, with 13 bases between the two ends. CDR1 and CDR2 from the germline V gene are SGHAT and FQDESV (reference sequence). This CDR3 has 16 amino acids. CDR3 bases: TGTGCCAGCAGCTCCCAAGCGGATAGCTCCTACAATGAGCAGTTCTTC. Its protein product is CASSSQADSSYNEQFF.

The chain links TRBV7-9 to TRBJ2-1, with a possible D match to TRBD2 (5 bases). The CDR3 has 14 residues. Germline CDR1 reads SEHNR; CDR2 reads FQNEAQ (reference sequence). Deletions cut 3 bases from V and 3 bases from J, with 9 bases between. CDR3 DNA sequence: TGTGCCAGCAGCTTTGACTATATCTACAATGAGCAGTTCTTC. The encoded protein is CASSFDYIYNEQFF.

This clone showed up many times. The V and J genes are TRBV4-3 and TRBJ2-3, with 8 bases matching TRBD1. Germline assignment: CDR1 LGHNA and CDR2 YSLEER. The junction had 6 bases not matched to a gene; V was cut back by 2 bases and J by 8 bases. This CDR3 is built from 14 residues. CDR3 protein: CASSQSRGRGTQYF. The CDR3 DNA follows: TGCGCCAGCAGCCAATCCAGGGGGCGGGGTACGCAGTATTTT.

In DNA, the CDR3 is TGTGCCACCAGCAGAGTTGGGAATCAGAACACTGAAGCTTTCTTT. Translating it yields CATSRVGNQNTEAFF. The V gene is TRBV15, the J gene TRBJ1-1; D is unclear. Germline CDR1 reads LNHNV; CDR2 reads YYDKDF (reference sequence). V was trimmed by 1 base and J by 1 base, leaving 10 bases between them. This CDR3 region has 15 residues.

This clone has a handful of counts. The chain links TRBV5-4 to TRBJ2-1, with TRBD2 matching 7 bases. In germline, CDR1 is SGHNT, CDR2 YYREEE (reference sequence). This CDR3 has 14 amino acids. J was trimmed by 10 bases and V by 4 bases; bases with no gene match: 11. Written as DNA, the CDR3 is TGTGCCAGCAGCCGTTATGCGGGAGCGGGGGAGCAGTTCTTC. Translated: CASSRYAGAGEQFF.

The chain carries TRBV5-1 and TRBJ2-6; D gene uncertain. Germline V gene sequence: CDR1 SGHRS, CDR2 YFSETQ. Trimming left V 1 base short and J 0 bases short, with 8 bases between. The CDR3 has 16 residues. CDR3 protein: CASSLQAPSGANVLTF. DNA of the CDR3: TGCGCCAGCAGCTTGCAGGCCCCCTCTGGGGCCAACGTCCTGACTTTC.

This clone was found many times. The V and J genes are TRBV28 and TRBJ2-3, with 9 bases matching TRBD2. This CDR3 is built from 17 residues. V shed 5 bases and J 3 bases; nucleotides not matched to a gene: 12. Germline assignment: CDR1 MDHEN and CDR2 SYDVKM. The CDR3 protein is CASSPRRSSGMTDTQYF. CDR3 coding DNA: TGTGCCAGCAGTCCCCGGCGGTCTAGCGGGATGACAGATACGCAGTATTTT. The whole variable domain, filled in from reference TRBV28 and TRBJ2-3, reads DVKVTQSSRYLVKRTGEKVFLECVQDMDHENMFWYRQDPGLGLRLIYFSYDVKMKEKGDIPEGYSVSREKKERFSLILESASTNQTSMYLCASSPRRSSGMTDTQYFGPGTRLTVL.

This clone was recorded a few times. The rearrangement links TRBV18 to TRBJ2-2; D unclear. Trimming took 4 bases from V and 5 from J, leaving 11 bases between them. The V gene's germline CDR1 is KGHSH and CDR2 LQKENI. This CDR3 is 14 amino acids long. Here the CDR3 reads CASSQSFDTGELFF. For the CDR3, the DNA is TGTGCCAGCTCACAGAGCTTTGATACCGGGGAGCTGTTTTTT.

The rearrangement links TRBV7-9 to TRBJ2-1; TRBD1 aligns across 8 bases. The CDR3 has 17 residues. Per the germline V gene, CDR1 is SEHNR and CDR2 is FQNEAQ (reference sequence). Unmatched junction bases numbered 16, after V lost 5 bases and J lost 7 bases. Here the CDR3 reads CASSPKSGTGEWNEQFF. The CDR3 DNA sequence: TGTGCCAGCAGCCCCAAATCCGGGACAGGTGAGTGGAATGAGCAGTTCTTC.

This chain connects TRBV11-2 to TRBJ2-1; D is uncertain. This CDR3 has 14 residues. Trimming pared 1 base from V and 5 bases from J, leaving 9 bases between. Germline V gives CDR1 SGHAT, CDR2 FQNNGV. CDR3 loop: CASSLARRNNEQFF. The CDR3 DNA reads TGTGCCAGCAGCTTAGCGCGGCGTAACAATGAGCAGTTCTTC.

This clone was seen a few times. At the DNA level, this CDR3 is encoded by other sequences in the same sample as well. The genes are TRBV10-3 and TRBJ2-3, with D maybe TRBD1 (6 bases). There are 14 residues in the CDR3. V lost 4 bases and J lost 3, with 11 bases in between. From germline, CDR1 is ENHRY and CDR2 SYGVKD. Written as DNA, the CDR3 is TGTGCCATCAGTGGAACCGGGACAACAGATACGCAGTATTTT. This encodes CAISGTGTTDTQYF.